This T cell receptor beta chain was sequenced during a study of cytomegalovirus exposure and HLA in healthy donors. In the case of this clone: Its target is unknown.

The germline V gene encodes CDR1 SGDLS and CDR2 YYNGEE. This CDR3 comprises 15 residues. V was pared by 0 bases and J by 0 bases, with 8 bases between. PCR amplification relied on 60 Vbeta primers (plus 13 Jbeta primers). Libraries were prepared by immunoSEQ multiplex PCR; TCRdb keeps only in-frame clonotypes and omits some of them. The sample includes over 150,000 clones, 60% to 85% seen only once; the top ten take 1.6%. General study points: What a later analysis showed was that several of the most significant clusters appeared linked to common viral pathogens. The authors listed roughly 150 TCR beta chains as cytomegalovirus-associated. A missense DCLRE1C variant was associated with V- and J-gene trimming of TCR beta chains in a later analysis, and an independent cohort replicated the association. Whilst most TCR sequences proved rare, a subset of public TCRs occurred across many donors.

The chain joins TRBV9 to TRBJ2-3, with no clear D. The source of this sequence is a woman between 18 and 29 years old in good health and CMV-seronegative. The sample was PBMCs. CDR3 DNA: TGTGCCAGCAGCGTAGGCCAGTCTAGCACAGATACGCAGTATTTT. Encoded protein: CASSVGQSSTDTQYF.